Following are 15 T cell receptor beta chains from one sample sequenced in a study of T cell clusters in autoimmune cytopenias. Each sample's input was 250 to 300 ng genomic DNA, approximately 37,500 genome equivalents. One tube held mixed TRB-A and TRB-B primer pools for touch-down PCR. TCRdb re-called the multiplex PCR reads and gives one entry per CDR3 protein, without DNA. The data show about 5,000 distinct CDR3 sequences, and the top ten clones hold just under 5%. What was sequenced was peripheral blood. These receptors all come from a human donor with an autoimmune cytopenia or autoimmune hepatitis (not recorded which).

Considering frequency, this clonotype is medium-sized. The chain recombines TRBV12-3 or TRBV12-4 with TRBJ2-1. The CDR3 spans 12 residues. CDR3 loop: CASSLTYNEQFF.

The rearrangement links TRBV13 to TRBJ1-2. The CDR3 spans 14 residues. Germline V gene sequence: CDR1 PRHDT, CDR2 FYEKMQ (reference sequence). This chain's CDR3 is CASSSGGGLRGYTF.

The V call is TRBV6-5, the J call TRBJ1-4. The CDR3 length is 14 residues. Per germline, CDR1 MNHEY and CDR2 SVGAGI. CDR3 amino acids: CASSRTMYNEKLFF.

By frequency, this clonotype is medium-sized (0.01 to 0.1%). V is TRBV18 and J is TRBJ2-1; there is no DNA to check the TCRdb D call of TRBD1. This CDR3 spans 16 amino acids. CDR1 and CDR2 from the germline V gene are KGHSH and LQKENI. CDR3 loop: CASSPLPGTQYNEQFF.

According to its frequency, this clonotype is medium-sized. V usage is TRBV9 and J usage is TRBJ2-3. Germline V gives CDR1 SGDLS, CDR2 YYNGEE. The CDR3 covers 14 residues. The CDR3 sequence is CASSVEGVTDTQYF.

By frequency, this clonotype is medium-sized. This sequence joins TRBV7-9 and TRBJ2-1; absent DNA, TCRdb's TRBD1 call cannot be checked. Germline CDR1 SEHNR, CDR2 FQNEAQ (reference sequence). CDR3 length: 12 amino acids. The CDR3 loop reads CASRTPRNEQFF.

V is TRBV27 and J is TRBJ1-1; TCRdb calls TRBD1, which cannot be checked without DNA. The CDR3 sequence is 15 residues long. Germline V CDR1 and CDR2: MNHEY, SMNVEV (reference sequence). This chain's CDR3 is CASSFGGRSNTEAFF.

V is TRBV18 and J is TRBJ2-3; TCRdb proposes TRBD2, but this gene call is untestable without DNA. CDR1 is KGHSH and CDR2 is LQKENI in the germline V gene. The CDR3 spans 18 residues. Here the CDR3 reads CASSPPTSGRPGPDTQYF.

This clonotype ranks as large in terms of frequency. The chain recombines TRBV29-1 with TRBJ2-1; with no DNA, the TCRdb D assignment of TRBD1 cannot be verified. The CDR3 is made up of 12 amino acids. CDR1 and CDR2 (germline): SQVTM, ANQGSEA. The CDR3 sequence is CSAVTEYNEQFF.

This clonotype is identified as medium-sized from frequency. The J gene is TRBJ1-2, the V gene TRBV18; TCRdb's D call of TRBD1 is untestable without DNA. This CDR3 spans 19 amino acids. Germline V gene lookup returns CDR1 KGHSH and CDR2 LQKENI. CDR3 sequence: CASSPLAPADGSGWNGYTF.

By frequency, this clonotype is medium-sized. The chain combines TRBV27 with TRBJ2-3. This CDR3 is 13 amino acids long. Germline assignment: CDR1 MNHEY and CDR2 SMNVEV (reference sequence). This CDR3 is CASSRSLSDTQYF.

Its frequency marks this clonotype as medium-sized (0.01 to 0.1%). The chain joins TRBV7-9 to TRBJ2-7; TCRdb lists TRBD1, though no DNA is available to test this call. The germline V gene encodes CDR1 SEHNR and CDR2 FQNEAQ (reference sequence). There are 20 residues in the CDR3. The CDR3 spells CASSLARFGGLGSTDYEQYF.

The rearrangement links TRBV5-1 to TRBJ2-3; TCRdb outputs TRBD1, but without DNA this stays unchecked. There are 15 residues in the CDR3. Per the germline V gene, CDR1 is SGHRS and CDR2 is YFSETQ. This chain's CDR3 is CASSPRAGGADTQYF.

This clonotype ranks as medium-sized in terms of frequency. The CDR3 loop reads CASSYLGQGFVEQFF. The chain is built from TRBV6-6 and TRBJ2-1; the D gene TCRdb calls, TRBD1, cannot be checked with no DNA. The CDR3 has 15 amino acids. CDR1 and CDR2 (germline): MNHNY, SVGAGI (reference sequence).

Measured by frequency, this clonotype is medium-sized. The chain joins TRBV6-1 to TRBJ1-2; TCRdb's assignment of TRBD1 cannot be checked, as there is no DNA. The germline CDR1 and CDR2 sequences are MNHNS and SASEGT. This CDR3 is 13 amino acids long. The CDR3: CASKFRGPSGYTF.